The present entry profiles one T cell receptor (beta chain) with its context. V was cut by 5 bases and J by 6 bases, with 19 bases left in between. The CDR3 consists of 15 residues. In germline, CDR1 is SGHTA, CDR2 FQGNSA. This specimen belongs to a study of T cell responses to AZD1222 COVID-19 vaccine. Clones were read by immunoSEQ multiplex PCR, and TCRdb kept only the in-frame ones, dropping some. This sample has some 64,000 clones; roughly nine tenths occur once, and the top ten carry about 18%. The rearrangement uses TRBV7-2 and TRBJ1-2, with a weak D call TRBD1 (6 bases). This TCR was recovered from an adult in good health. The specimen was peripheral blood, collected on day 0 of AZD1222 vaccination. CDR3 amino acids: CASSLSVWGGHGYTF. The CDR3 DNA is TGTGCCAGCAGCCTAAGCGTATGGGGGGGCCATGGCTACACCTTC.